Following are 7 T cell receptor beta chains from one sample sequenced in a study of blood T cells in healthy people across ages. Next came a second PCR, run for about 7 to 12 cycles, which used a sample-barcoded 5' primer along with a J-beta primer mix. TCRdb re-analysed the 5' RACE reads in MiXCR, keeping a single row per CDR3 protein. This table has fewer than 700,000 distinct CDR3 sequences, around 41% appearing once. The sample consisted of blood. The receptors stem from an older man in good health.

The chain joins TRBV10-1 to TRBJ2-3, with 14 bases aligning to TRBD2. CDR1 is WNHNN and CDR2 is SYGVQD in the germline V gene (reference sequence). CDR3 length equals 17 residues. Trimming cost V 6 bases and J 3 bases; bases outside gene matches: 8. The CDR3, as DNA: TGCGCCAGCAGCGGTGGGACTAGCGGGAGTTTTACAGATACGCAGTATTTT. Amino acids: CASSGGTSGSFTDTQYF.

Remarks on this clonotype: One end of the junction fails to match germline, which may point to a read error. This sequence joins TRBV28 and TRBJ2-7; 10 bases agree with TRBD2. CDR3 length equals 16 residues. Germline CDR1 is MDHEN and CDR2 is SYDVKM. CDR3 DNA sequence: TGTGCCGCAGCGTCTAGCGGGAGCCGTAGCTCCTATGAGCAGTACTTC. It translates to CAAASSGSRSSYEQYF.

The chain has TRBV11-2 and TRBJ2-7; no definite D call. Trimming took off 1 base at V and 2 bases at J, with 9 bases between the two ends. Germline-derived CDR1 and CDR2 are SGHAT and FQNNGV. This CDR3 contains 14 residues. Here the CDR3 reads CASSLVVTTYEQYF. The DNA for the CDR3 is TGTGCCAGCAGCTTAGTGGTCACCACCTACGAGCAGTACTTC.

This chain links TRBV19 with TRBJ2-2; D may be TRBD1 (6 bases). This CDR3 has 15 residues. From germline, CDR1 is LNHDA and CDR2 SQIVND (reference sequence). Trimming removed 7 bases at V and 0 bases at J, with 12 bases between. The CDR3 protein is CASTYGQPNTGELFF. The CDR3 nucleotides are TGTGCCAGTACATACGGACAGCCGAACACCGGGGAGCTGTTTTTT.

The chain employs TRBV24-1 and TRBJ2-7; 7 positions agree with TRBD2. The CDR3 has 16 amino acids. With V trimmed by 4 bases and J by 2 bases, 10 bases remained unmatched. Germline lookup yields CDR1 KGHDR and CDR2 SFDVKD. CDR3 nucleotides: TGTGCCACCAGTGACCCAAACAAGCGGGGTACCTACGAGCAGTACTTC. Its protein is CATSDPNKRGTYEQYF.

The CDR3 nucleotides read TGTGCCAGCACCCTCCAGGGCGAGCAGTACTTC. It is translated as CASTLQGEQYF. This chain connects TRBV2 to TRBJ2-7, with a possible D match to TRBD1 (5 bases). V was pared by 7 bases and J by 6 bases, with 10 bases between. Germline V gene lookup returns CDR1 SNHLY and CDR2 FYNNEI. CDR3 length: 11 amino acids.

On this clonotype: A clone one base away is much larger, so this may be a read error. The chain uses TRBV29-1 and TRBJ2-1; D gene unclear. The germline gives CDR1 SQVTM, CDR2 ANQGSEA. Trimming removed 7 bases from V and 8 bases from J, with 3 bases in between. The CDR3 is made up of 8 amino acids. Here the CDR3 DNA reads TGCAGCGAGGATGAGCAGTTCTTC. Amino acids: CSEDEQFF.